This T cell receptor beta chain was profiled in a study of control samples from healthy donors and cancer patients. The CDR3 spans 18 residues. V lost 4 bases, J lost 4 bases, and 17 bases stayed unmatched. The protocol was immunoSEQ multiplex PCR, while the TCRdb copy is restricted to in-frame clones and leaves out a portion. The sample includes 100,000 to 150,000 clones, approximately 92% of them seen just once. The source is a man between 18 and 35 years old in good health. J is TRBJ1-2 and V is TRBV23-1; 8 bases line up with TRBD1. TRBV23-1 carries the ORF label, with uncertain function. The material sequenced was blood. CDR3 sequence reads: CASSRRTGRGDGGYGYTF. The DNA for the CDR3 is TGCGCCAGCAGTCGACGGACAGGGCGAGGGGACGGGGGCTATGGCTACACCTTC.